One sample yielded the 25 T cell receptor beta chains listed below, sequenced in a study of T cell responses to AZD1222 COVID-19 vaccine. The assay was immunoSEQ multiplex PCR, and TCRdb's table has in-frame clones only and misses some. The sample gives nearly 110,000 clones, around 90% of which show up once; roughly 4.3% is in the top ten. This specimen consisted of peripheral blood, obtained on day 0 of AZD1222 vaccination. These receptor sequences come from an adult in good health.

The chain couples TRBV11-3 to TRBJ2-5, with 9 positions matching TRBD1. The CDR3 loop spans 15 amino acids. The junction had 5 bases not matched to a gene; V was cut back by 5 bases and J by 1 base. Germline V CDR1 and CDR2: SGHNT, YENEEA. Here the CDR3 reads CASSPGQGSQETQYF. The CDR3 region has the DNA TGTGCCAGCAGCCCGGGACAGGGCTCCCAAGAGACCCAGTACTTC.

This clone was seen just once. This rearrangement joins TRBV24-1 to TRBJ2-3; D is ambiguous. V lost 4 bases to trimming and J lost 2 bases, with 9 bases between them. The CDR3 extends over 14 amino acids. Germline V gives CDR1 KGHDR, CDR2 SFDVKD. CDR3 coding DNA: TGTGCCACCAGTGAAACCGATCACACAGATACGCAGTATTTT. As protein: CATSETDHTDTQYF.

In this sample, this clone turned up once. This sequence joins TRBV11-2 and TRBJ2-1; 8 nucleotides match TRBD2. The CDR3 has 13 amino acids. Germline V gives CDR1 SGHAT, CDR2 FQNNGV. V lost 5 bases and J lost 9; bases outside the gene matches: 6. In DNA form, the CDR3 reads TGTGCCAGCAGCCCAAATAGCGGGATTGAGCAGTTCTTC. Protein sequence: CASSPNSGIEQFF.

The chain has TRBV6-5 and TRBJ2-7; D tentatively reads TRBD1 or TRBD2 (5 bases each). Germline V gene sequence: CDR1 MNHEY, CDR2 SVGAGI. The V end lost 5 bases, the J end lost 3 bases, and 11 bases lay between the germline ends. CDR3 length: 13 amino acids. DNA of the CDR3: TGTGCCAGCAGTCGGGACCTGATCTACGAGCAGTACTTC. It specifies CASSRDLIYEQYF.

V gene TRBV7-3 combines with J gene TRBJ2-5; D possibly corresponds to TRBD2 (6 bases). This CDR3 has 13 residues. From germline, CDR1 is SGHTA and CDR2 FQGTGA. The germline V and J ends were trimmed by 3 bases and 4 bases, with 9 bases remaining between them. The CDR3 DNA sequence: TGTGCCAGCAGCTTTCGGGAGTCAGAGACCCAGTACTTC. Residues: CASSFRESETQYF.

The chain links TRBV19 to TRBJ2-5, with D uncertain. The V and J ends lost 3 bases and 5 bases respectively, with 13 bases between them. Germline V CDR1 and CDR2: LNHDA, SQIVND (reference sequence). This CDR3 contains 14 residues. The CDR3 bases are TGTGCCAGTAGTATTGGTGTCCTTAGGGAGACCCAGTACTTC. This codes for CASSIGVLRETQYF.

The chain carries TRBV18 and TRBJ2-1; the D gene is possibly TRBD1 (6 bases). The CDR3 totals 17 residues. Germline values: CDR1 KGHSH, CDR2 LQKENI. The germline V and J ends were trimmed by 3 bases and 8 bases, with 23 bases remaining between them. CDR3 nucleotides: TGTGCCAGCTCACCGGCCATGCAGGGGACGAAAAACTATGAGCAGTTCTTC. The encoded protein is CASSPAMQGTKNYEQFF.

The chain links TRBV18 to TRBJ1-1; the D gene is possibly TRBD1 (5 bases). The CDR3 extends over 13 amino acids. Trimming shortened V by 3 bases and J by 6 bases, and 11 bases separated the two germline ends. Germline V CDR1 and CDR2: KGHSH, LQKENI. Here the CDR3 DNA reads TGTGCCAGCTCACCCGCCCGGGACGCTGAAGCTTTCTTT. This translates into CASSPARDAEAFF.

This rearrangement joins TRBV7-3 to TRBJ1-2; D remains unclear. The CDR3 spans 14 residues. Germline V gene sequence: CDR1 SGHTA, CDR2 FQGTGA. Deletions cut 5 bases from V and 5 bases from J, with 15 bases between. CDR3 amino acids: CASSPTGPGYGYTF. CDR3 nucleotides: TGTGCCAGCAGCCCTACCGGACCTGGGTATGGCTACACCTTC. Filled out from reference TRBV7-3 and TRBJ1-2, the complete variable domain reads GAGVSQTPSNKVTEKGKYVELRCDPISGHTALYWYRQSLGQGPEFLIYFQGTGAADDSGLPNDRFFAVRPEGSVSTLKIQRTERGDSAVYLCASSPTGPGYGYTFGSGTRLTVV.

The genes are TRBV6-4 and TRBJ1-6, with 8 bases matching TRBD1. Trimming cost V 6 bases and J 7 bases; bases outside gene matches: 2. This CDR3 spans 13 amino acids. Germline V lookup: CDR1 MRHNA, CDR2 SNTAGT. CDR3 DNA: TGTGCCAGCAGGGACAGGGAGAATTCACCCCTCCACTTT. Translated, it gives CASRDRENSPLHF.

Worth noting for this clone: A junction boundary mismatches the germline segment, possibly from a read error. This sequence joins TRBV6-6 and TRBJ2-3; D gene unclear. CDR1 and CDR2 from the germline V gene are MNHNY and SVGAGI (reference sequence). This CDR3 is 13 amino acids long. The CDR3 region has the DNA TGTGCCAGCAGCCCCCCGAAACCAGGAAGCTCGAATTTT. Its translation is CASSPPKPGSSNF.

The CDR3 is CASRPGGGNTIYF. DNA of the CDR3: TGTGCCAGCAGACCGGGCGGGGGAAACACCATATATTTT. The chain has TRBV25-1 and TRBJ1-3; D is unclear. The CDR3 sequence is 13 residues long. Germline assignment: CDR1 MGHDK and CDR2 SYGVNS. V dropped 6 bases and J dropped 4 bases, with 10 bases sitting between them.

The CDR3 nucleotides read TGTGCCAGCAGTGAAGTTGCAGGGGGCGCGAACTATGGCTACACCTTC. Its protein product is CASSEVAGGANYGYTF. This chain joins TRBV6-1 and TRBJ1-2; TRBD1 matches 8 bases. Germline V gene lookup returns CDR1 MNHNS and CDR2 SASEGT. V dropped 1 base and J dropped 2; count of bases not matched to a gene: 6. The CDR3 has 16 amino acids.

In DNA form, the CDR3 reads TGTGCCAGCAGCACATGGGGGGGAGATACGCAGTATTTT. This translates into CASSTWGGDTQYF. The rearrangement uses TRBV7-9 and TRBJ2-3; 7 positions agree with TRBD2. Germline-derived CDR1 and CDR2 are SEHNR and FQNEAQ (reference sequence). With 5 bases clipped from V and 5 bases from J, the junction kept 4 bases outside the gene matches. The CDR3 is 13 amino acids.

The V call is TRBV28, the J call TRBJ2-1; D is possibly TRBD2 (5 bases). There are 15 residues in the CDR3. V gave up 5 bases and J gave up 0 bases, with 11 bases separating them. Germline values: CDR1 MDHEN, CDR2 SYDVKM. This CDR3 is CASSIPAASYNEQFF. CDR3 coding DNA: TGTGCCAGCAGTATCCCAGCGGCCTCCTACAATGAGCAGTTCTTC.

The chain carries TRBV6-1 and TRBJ1-5; no clear D. From germline, CDR1 is MNHNS and CDR2 SASEGT. V was cut by 2 bases and J by 6 bases, with 8 bases left in between. CDR3 length: 13 residues. The CDR3 reads CASSESDIQPQHF. For the CDR3, the DNA is TGTGCCAGCAGTGAAAGCGACATTCAGCCCCAGCATTTT.

The chain recombines TRBV9 with TRBJ1-2; D remains unclear. The CDR3 consists of 12 residues. From germline, CDR1 is SGDLS and CDR2 YYNGEE. Trimming cost V 3 bases and J 8 bases, with 11 bases left between them. CDR3 bases: TGTGCCAGCAGCGCCCGGGCGGAGGGCTACACCTTC. It translates to CASSARAEGYTF.

The chain uses TRBV30 and TRBJ1-6; D might be TRBD1 (6 bases). Between the trimmed V and J ends, which lost 8 bases and 6 bases, there was a span of 14 bases. CDR1 and CDR2 (germline): GTSNPN, SVGIG (reference sequence). The length of the CDR3 is 13 residues. The CDR3, as DNA: TGTGCCGCAAAGGGACAACTTAATTCACCCCTCCACTTT. It encodes CAAKGQLNSPLHF.

The table lists this clone with a count of one. DNA for the CDR3: TGTGCCAGCAGCTTAAACGGGGACACTGAAGCTTTCTTT. This sequence encodes CASSLNGDTEAFF. This rearrangement joins TRBV5-5 to TRBJ1-1; D not resolved. V shed 2 bases and J shed 3 bases, with 8 bases lying between them. This CDR3 region has 13 residues. Germline loops: CDR1 SGHKS, CDR2 YYEKEE (reference sequence).

The gene calls are TRBV5-1 and TRBJ1-5; D possibly corresponds to TRBD1 (6 bases). V was clipped by 0 bases and J by 0 bases, with 13 bases between them. Germline loops: CDR1 SGHRS, CDR2 YFSETQ. This CDR3 spans 17 amino acids. CDR3 nucleotide sequence: TGCGCCAGCAGCTTGGCACGACAGGCCTATAGCAATCAGCCCCAGCATTTT. Translated, it gives CASSLARQAYSNQPQHF.

This chain joins TRBV6-1 and TRBJ1-5; weak D call: TRBD1 (6 bases). In germline, CDR1 is MNHNS, CDR2 SASEGT. The V gene lost 1 base and the J gene lost 4 bases, with 8 bases spanning the gap. This CDR3 has 14 amino acids. This chain's CDR3 is CASSEGQENQPQHF. The CDR3 DNA reads TGTGCCAGCAGTGAAGGACAGGAGAATCAGCCCCAGCATTTT.

The V gene is TRBV2, the J gene TRBJ2-3; 10 bases map to TRBD2. This CDR3 contains 18 residues. V lost 2 bases, J lost 1 base, and 9 bases stayed unmatched. Germline V gene sequence: CDR1 SNHLY, CDR2 FYNNEI. Here the CDR3 reads CASSERPLGTSGTDTQYF. As DNA, the CDR3 is TGTGCCAGCAGTGAACGACCCCTAGGGACTAGCGGCACAGATACGCAGTATTTT. The full variable domain, in which reference TRBV2 and TRBJ2-3 provide the parts outside the CDR3, is EPEVTQTPSHQVTQMGQEVILRCVPISNHLYFYWYRQILGQKVEFLVSFYNNEISEKSEIFDDQFSVERPDGSNFTLKIRSTKLEDSAMYFCASSERPLGTSGTDTQYFGPGTRLTVL.

The V call is TRBV5-1, the J call TRBJ1-2; 7 nucleotides align to TRBD1. The germline gives CDR1 SGHRS, CDR2 YFSETQ. The CDR3 has 15 residues. After removal of 2 bases from V and 8 bases from J, the junction contained 12 bases not matched to a gene. CDR3 residues: CASSLTGVIIQGYTF. In DNA form, the CDR3 reads TGCGCCAGCAGCTTAACAGGGGTAATAATTCAAGGCTACACCTTC.

The chain has TRBV24-1 and TRBJ2-3, with D unclear. The CDR3 sequence is 11 residues long. CDR1 and CDR2 (germline): KGHDR, SFDVKD. V was cut by 4 bases and J by 4 bases, with 2 bases left in between. DNA for the CDR3: TGTGCCACCAGTGACCCAGATACGCAGTATTTT. Its protein product is CATSDPDTQYF.

Only one count was recorded for this clone. The V and J genes are TRBV27 and TRBJ1-5, with D perhaps matching TRBD1 (6 bases). V lost 3 bases to trimming and J lost 7 bases, with 16 bases between them. This CDR3 is built from 15 residues. Germline V lookup: CDR1 MNHEY, CDR2 SMNVEV (reference sequence). The CDR3 reads CASSLVARGRQPQHF. The CDR3 coding sequence is TGTGCCAGCAGTTTGGTTGCCAGGGGCAGGCAGCCCCAGCATTTT.